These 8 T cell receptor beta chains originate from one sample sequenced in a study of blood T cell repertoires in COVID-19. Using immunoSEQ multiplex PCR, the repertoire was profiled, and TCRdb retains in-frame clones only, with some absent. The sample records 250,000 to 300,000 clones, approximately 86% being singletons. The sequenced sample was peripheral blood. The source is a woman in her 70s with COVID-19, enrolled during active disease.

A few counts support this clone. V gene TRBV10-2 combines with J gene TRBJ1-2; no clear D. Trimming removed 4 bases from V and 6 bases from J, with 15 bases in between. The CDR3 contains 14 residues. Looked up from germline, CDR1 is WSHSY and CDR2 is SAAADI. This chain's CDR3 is CASSAGQAGHGYTF. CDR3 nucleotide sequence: TGCGCCAGCAGTGCTGGTCAGGCTGGTCATGGCTACACCTTC.

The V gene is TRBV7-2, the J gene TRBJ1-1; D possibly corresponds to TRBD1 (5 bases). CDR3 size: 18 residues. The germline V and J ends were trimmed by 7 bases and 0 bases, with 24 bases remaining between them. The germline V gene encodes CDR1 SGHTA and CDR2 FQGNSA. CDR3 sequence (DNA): TGTGCCAGCACCCCGCATGCGGGGGTGGCCACAATGAACACTGAAGCTTTCTTT. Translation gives CASTPHAGVATMNTEAFF.

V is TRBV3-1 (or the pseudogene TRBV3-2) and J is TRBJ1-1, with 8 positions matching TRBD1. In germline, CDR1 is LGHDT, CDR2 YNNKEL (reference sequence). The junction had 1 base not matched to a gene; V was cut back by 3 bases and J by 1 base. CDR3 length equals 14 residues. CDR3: CASSQGTGNTEAFF. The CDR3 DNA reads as TGTGCCAGCAGCCAGGGGACAGGGAACACTGAAGCTTTCTTT.

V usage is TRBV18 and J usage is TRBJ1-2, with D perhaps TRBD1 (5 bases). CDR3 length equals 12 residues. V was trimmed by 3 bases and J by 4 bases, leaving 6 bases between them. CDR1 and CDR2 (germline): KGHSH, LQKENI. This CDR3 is CASSPTGYGYTF. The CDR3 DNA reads TGTGCCAGCTCACCCACAGGCTATGGCTACACCTTC.

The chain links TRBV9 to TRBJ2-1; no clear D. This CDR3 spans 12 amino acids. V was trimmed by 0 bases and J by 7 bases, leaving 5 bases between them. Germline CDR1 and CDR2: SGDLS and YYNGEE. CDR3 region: CASSVAHNEQFF. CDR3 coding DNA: TGTGCCAGCAGCGTAGCACATAATGAGCAGTTCTTC.

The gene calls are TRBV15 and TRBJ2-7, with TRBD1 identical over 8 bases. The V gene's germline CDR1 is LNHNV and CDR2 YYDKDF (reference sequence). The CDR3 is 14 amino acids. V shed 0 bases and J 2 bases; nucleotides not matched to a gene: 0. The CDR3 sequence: CATSREQGAYEQYF. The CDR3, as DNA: TGTGCCACCAGCAGAGAACAGGGGGCCTACGAGCAGTACTTC.

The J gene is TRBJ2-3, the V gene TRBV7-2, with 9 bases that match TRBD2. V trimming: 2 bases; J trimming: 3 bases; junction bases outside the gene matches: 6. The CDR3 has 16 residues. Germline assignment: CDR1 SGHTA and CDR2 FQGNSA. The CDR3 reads CASSLLGGGVTDTQYF. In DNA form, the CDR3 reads TGTGCCAGCAGCTTATTAGGCGGGGGGGTTACAGATACGCAGTATTTT.

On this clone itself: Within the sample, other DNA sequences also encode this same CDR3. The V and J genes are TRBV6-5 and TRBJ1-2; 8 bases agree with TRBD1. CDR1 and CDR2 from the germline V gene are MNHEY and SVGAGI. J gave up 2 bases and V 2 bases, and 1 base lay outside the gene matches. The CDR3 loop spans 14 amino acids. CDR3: CASSYRQGNYGYTF. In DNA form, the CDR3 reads TGTGCCAGCAGTTACCGACAGGGGAACTATGGCTACACCTTC.